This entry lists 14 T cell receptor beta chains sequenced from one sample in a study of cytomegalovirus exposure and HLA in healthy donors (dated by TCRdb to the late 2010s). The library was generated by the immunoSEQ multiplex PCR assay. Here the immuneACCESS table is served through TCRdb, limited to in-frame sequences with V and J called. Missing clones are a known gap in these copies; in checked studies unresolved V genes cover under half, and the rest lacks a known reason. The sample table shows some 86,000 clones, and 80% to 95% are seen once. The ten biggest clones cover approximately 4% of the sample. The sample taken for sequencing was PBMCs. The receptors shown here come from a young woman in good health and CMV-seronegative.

The CDR3 nucleotides are TGTGCCAGCAGCTCGGACAGTTACAATGAGCAGTTCTTC. Protein: CASSSDSYNEQFF. V usage is TRBV2 and J usage is TRBJ2-1, with D tentatively TRBD1 (6 bases). The CDR3 has 13 residues. Trimming took off 6 bases at V and 4 bases at J, with 10 bases between the two ends. The germline V gene has CDR1 SNHLY and CDR2 FYNNEI.

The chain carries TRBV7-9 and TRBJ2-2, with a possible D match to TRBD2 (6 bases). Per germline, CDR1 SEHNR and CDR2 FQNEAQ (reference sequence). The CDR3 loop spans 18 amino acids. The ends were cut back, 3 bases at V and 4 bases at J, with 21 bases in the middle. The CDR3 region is CASSFSSARRRGTGELFF. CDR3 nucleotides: TGTGCCAGCAGCTTCTCGTCGGCTCGTCGGCGGGGCACCGGGGAGCTGTTTTTT.

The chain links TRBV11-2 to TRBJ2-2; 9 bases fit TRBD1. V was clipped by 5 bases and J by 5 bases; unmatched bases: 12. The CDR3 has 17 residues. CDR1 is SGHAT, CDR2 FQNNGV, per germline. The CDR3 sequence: CASSLSGTGKGTGELFF. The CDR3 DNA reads TGTGCCAGCAGCCTATCCGGGACAGGGAAGGGGACCGGGGAGCTGTTTTTT.

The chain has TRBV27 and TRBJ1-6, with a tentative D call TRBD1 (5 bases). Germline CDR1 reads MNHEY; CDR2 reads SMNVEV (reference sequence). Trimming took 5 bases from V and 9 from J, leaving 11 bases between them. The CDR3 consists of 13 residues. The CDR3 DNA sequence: TGTGCCAGCAGTCAGACAGTTGTTTCACCCCTCCACTTT. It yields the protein CASSQTVVSPLHF.

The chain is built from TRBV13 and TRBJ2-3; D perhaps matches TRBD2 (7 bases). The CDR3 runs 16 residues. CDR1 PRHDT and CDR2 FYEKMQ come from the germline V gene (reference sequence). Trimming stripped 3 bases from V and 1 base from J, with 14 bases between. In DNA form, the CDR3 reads TGTGCCAGCAGCTTTCCACAGGGAGGGGGCACAGATACGCAGTATTTT. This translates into CASSFPQGGGTDTQYF.

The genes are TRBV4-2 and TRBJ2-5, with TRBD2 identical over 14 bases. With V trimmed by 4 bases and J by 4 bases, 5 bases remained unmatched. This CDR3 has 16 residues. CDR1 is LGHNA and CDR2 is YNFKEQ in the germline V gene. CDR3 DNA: TGTGCCAGCAGCCGTGGGACTAGCGGGAGTCGAGAGACCCAGTACTTC. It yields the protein CASSRGTSGSRETQYF.

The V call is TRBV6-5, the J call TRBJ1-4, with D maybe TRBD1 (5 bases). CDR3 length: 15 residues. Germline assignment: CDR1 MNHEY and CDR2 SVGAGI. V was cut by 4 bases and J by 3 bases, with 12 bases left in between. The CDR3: CASSSNQGANEKLFF. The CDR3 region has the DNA TGTGCCAGCAGTTCCAACCAGGGTGCTAATGAAAAACTGTTTTTT.

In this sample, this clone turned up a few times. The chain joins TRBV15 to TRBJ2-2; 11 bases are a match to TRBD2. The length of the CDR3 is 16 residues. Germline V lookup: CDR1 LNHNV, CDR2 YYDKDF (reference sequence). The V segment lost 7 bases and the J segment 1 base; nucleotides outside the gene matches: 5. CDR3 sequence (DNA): TGTGCCACCAATCCAGGACTAGCGGGGAACACCGGGGAGCTGTTTTTT. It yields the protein CATNPGLAGNTGELFF.

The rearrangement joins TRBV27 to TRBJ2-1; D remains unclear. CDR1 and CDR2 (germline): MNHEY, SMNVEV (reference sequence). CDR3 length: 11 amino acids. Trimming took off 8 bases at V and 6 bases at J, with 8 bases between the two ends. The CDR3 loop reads CASSPGNEQFF. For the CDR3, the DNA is TGTGCCAGCTCGCCCGGCAATGAGCAGTTCTTC.

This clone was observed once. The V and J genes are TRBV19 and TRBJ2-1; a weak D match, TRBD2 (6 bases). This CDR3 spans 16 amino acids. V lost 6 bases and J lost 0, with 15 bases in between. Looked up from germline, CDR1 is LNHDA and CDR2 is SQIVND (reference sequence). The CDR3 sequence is CASRITLANSYNEQFF. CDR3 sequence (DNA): TGTGCCAGTAGGATAACTCTAGCGAACTCCTACAATGAGCAGTTCTTC.

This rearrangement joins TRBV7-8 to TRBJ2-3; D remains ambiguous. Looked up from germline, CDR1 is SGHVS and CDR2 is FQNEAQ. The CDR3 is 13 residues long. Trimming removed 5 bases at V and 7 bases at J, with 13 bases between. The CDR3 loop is CASSLRVLNTQYF. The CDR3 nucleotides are TGTGCCAGCAGCCTTCGGGTGCTAAATACGCAGTATTTT.

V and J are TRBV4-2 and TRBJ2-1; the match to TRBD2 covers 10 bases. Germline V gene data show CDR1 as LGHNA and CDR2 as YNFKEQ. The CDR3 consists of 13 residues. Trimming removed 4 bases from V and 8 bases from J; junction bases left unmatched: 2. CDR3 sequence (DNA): TGTGCCAGCAGCCCAACTAGCGGGGATGAGCAGTTCTTC. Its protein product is CASSPTSGDEQFF.

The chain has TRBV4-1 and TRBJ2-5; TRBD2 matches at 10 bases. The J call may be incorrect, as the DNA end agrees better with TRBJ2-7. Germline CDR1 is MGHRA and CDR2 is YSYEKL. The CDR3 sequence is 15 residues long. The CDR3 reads CASSQTGTSAYEQYF. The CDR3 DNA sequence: TGCGCCAGCAGCCAAACCGGGACTAGCGCCTACGAGCAGTACTTC.

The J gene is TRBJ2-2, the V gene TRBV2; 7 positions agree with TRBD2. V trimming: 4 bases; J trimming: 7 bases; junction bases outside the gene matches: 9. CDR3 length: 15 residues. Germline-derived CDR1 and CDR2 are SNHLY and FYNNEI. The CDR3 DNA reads TGTGCCAGCAGTGGTGAGGGACTATTGAGCGGGGAGCTGTTTTTT. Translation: CASSGEGLLSGELFF.